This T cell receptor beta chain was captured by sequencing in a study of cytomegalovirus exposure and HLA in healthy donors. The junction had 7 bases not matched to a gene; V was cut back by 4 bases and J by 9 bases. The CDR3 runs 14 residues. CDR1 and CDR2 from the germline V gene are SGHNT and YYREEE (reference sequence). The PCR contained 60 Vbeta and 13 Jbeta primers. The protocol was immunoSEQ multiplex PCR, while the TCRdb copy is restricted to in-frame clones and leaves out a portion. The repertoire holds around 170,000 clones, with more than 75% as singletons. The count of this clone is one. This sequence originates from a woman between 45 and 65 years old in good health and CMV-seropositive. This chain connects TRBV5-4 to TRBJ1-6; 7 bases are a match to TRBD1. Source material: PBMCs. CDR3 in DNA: TGTGCCAGCAGCCCGGGGACAGAACCTTCACCCCTCCACTTT. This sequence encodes CASSPGTEPSPLHF.